These 19 T cell receptor beta chains were all obtained from the same sample, sequenced in a study of T cell responses to AZD1222 COVID-19 vaccine. Libraries were prepared by immunoSEQ multiplex PCR; TCRdb keeps only in-frame clonotypes and omits some of them. This table holds tens of thousands of clones, about 88% found once. The sample was peripheral blood, taken 28 days after the second AZD1222 dose. The receptors were gathered from an adult who received the AZD1222 COVID-19 vaccine.

The chain employs TRBV21-1 and TRBJ2-7; the table assigns TRBD2, which was not confirmed against the DNA. TRBV21-1 is a pseudogene. The CDR3 sequence is 14 residues long. The CDR3 spells CASSNAANSYEQYF. The CDR3 nucleotides are TGTGCCAGCAGCAATGCAGCGAACTCCTACGAGCAGTACTTC.

The CDR3 here is CAISEAQDTVEQYF. The DNA of the CDR3 is TGTGCCATCAGTGAGGCGCAGGATACGGTCGAGCAGTACTTC. The chain links TRBV10-3 to TRBJ2-7, with D uncertain. Germline CDR1 reads ENHRY; CDR2 reads SYGVKD. V gave up 2 bases and J gave up 6 bases, with 14 bases separating them. The CDR3 is 14 amino acids.

CDR3 nucleotide sequence: TGTGCCAGCAGGACGACAGGGGGCAGAACTGAAGCTTTCTTT. Its protein is CASRTTGGRTEAFF. The chain employs TRBV28 and TRBJ1-1, with 10 bases identical to TRBD1. Per germline, CDR1 MDHEN and CDR2 SYDVKM. This CDR3 region has 14 residues. The J segment lost 5 bases and the V segment lost 6 bases, leaving 6 bases of the junction unmatched.

Here the CDR3 reads CASSVLGEVYGYTF. CDR3 in DNA: TGTGCCAGCAGCGTCCTGGGGGAGGTTTATGGCTACACCTTC. V is TRBV9 and J is TRBJ1-2; TRBD1 is a possible D gene (5 bases). Germline V gene data show CDR1 as SGDLS and CDR2 as YYNGEE. The CDR3 length is 14 residues. The ends were cut back, 2 bases at V and 5 bases at J, with 13 bases in the middle.

This chain joins TRBV7-2 and TRBJ2-2; the D is unclear. CDR1 and CDR2 from the germline V gene are SGHTA and FQGNSA. V lost 4 bases, J lost 5 bases, and 5 bases lay in between. The CDR3 spans 12 residues. The CDR3 sequence: CASSSLTGELFF. In DNA form, the CDR3 reads TGTGCCAGCAGCTCTTTAACCGGGGAGCTGTTTTTT. Full variable domain (missing parts from reference TRBV7-2 and TRBJ2-2): GAGVSQSPSNKVTEKGKDVELRCDPISGHTALYWYRQSLGQGLEFLIYFQGNSAPDKSGLPSDRFSAERTGGSVSTLTIQRTQQEDSAVYLCASSSLTGELFFGEGSRLTVL.

The chain carries TRBV2 and TRBJ1-2; 12 positions agree with TRBD1. V lost 7 bases to trimming and J lost 8 bases; unmatched junction nucleotides: 5. The CDR3 sequence is 13 residues long. Germline CDR1 reads SNHLY; CDR2 reads FYNNEI. The CDR3 DNA is TGTGCCAGCACTCGGGACAGGGGGCCCGGCTACACCTTC. Its translation is CASTRDRGPGYTF.

This clone occurred once. V is TRBV5-1 and J is TRBJ2-1, with a possible D match to TRBD2 (7 bases). CDR3 length: 15 amino acids. Per the germline V gene, CDR1 is SGHRS and CDR2 is YFSETQ. V lost 0 bases, J lost 2 bases, and 9 bases lay in between. This CDR3 reads CASSLVGGPYNEQFF. As DNA, the CDR3 is TGCGCCAGCAGCTTGGTGGGGGGGCCCTACAATGAGCAGTTCTTC.

V usage is TRBV19 and J usage is TRBJ1-5; 7 bases are a match to TRBD1. The germline V gene encodes CDR1 LNHDA and CDR2 SQIVND (reference sequence). After removal of 5 bases from V and 4 bases from J, the junction contained 11 bases not matched to a gene. The CDR3 runs to 16 residues. Here the CDR3 DNA reads TGTGCCAGTAGTCTCCGAAGGGACAGCGGAAATCAGCCCCAGCATTTT. Encoded protein: CASSLRRDSGNQPQHF.

This chain joins TRBV10-3 and TRBJ1-5; D is perhaps TRBD1 (6 bases). Between the trimmed V and J ends, which lost 4 bases and 6 bases, there was a span of 13 bases. This CDR3 is 14 amino acids long. Germline lookup yields CDR1 ENHRY and CDR2 SYGVKD. The chain's CDR3 is CAISGAEGVQPQHF. CDR3 DNA: TGTGCCATCAGTGGAGCCGAGGGGGTTCAGCCCCAGCATTTT.

The genes are TRBV5-4 and TRBJ2-5; the match to TRBD2 covers 7 bases. Germline V gives CDR1 SGHNT, CDR2 YYREEE (reference sequence). Unmatched junction bases numbered 8, after V lost 3 bases and J lost 0 bases. The CDR3 extends over 16 amino acids. The CDR3: CASSSLRLADQETQYF. As DNA, the CDR3 is TGTGCCAGCAGCTCCCTAAGACTAGCAGACCAAGAGACCCAGTACTTC.

The rearrangement links TRBV18 to TRBJ1-1; the D gene is possibly TRBD1 (6 bases). Germline loops: CDR1 KGHSH, CDR2 LQKENI. There are 15 residues in the CDR3. The V end lost 0 bases, the J end lost 5 bases, and 13 bases lay between the germline ends. In DNA, the CDR3 is TGTGCCAGCTCACCACCGCGGGGGGCGAGAACTGAAGCTTTCTTT. This codes for CASSPPRGARTEAFF.

The chain employs TRBV27 and TRBJ1-2; TRBD1 is a possible D gene (5 bases). Germline V gene sequence: CDR1 MNHEY, CDR2 SMNVEV (reference sequence). The CDR3 has 16 amino acids. The V end lost 5 bases, the J end lost 7 bases, and 23 bases lay between the germline ends. The CDR3 sequence: CASSPTSLWGRGGYTF. The CDR3 DNA follows: TGTGCCAGCAGTCCCACCTCCCTATGGGGACGGGGTGGCTACACCTTC.

The chain employs TRBV18 and TRBJ2-2, with 7 nucleotides matching TRBD1. The CDR3 is made up of 15 amino acids. The V gene's germline CDR1 is KGHSH and CDR2 LQKENI. V lost 4 bases to trimming and J lost 2 bases; unmatched junction nucleotides: 4. The CDR3 DNA sequence: TGTGCCAGCTCACAAGGACAGGTCAACACCGGGGAGCTGTTTTTT. Translated: CASSQGQVNTGELFF.

The V gene is TRBV7-2, the J gene TRBJ1-2, with D perhaps TRBD1 (6 bases). The CDR3 runs 14 residues. Between the trimmed V and J ends, which lost 3 bases and 4 bases, there was a span of 12 bases. The V gene's germline CDR1 is SGHTA and CDR2 FQGNSA. CDR3 sequence (DNA): TGTGCCAGCAGCTTCTCCCAGGGGATCTATGGCTACACCTTC. Its protein is CASSFSQGIYGYTF.

The J gene is TRBJ2-7, the V gene TRBV18; D might be TRBD2 (5 bases). The CDR3 has 14 residues. Germline CDR1 reads KGHSH; CDR2 reads LQKENI. Trimming cost V 2 bases and J 3 bases, with 11 bases left between them. CDR3 in amino acids: CASSPGSEVYEQYF. The CDR3 region has the DNA TGTGCCAGCTCACCAGGGAGTGAGGTCTACGAGCAGTACTTC.

The chain has TRBV28 and TRBJ1-3; tentatively, D is TRBD1 (5 bases). The CDR3 extends over 18 amino acids. Trimming took off 7 bases at V and 1 base at J, with 23 bases between the two ends. Germline lookup yields CDR1 MDHEN and CDR2 SYDVKM. The CDR3 spells CASKLGRGIDPSGNTIYF. In DNA form, the CDR3 reads TGTGCCAGCAAACTCGGTAGGGGAATCGACCCATCTGGAAACACCATATATTTT.

The chain employs TRBV24-1 and TRBJ1-2, with 12 bases matching TRBD1. V gave up 6 bases and J gave up 4 bases; unmatched junction bases: 5. Per the germline V gene, CDR1 is KGHDR and CDR2 is SFDVKD. This CDR3 has 15 residues. The CDR3 loop reads CATSPTGQGAYGYTF. CDR3 DNA: TGTGCCACCAGTCCGACGGGACAGGGGGCCTATGGCTACACCTTC.

The V and J genes are TRBV19 and TRBJ1-2; D is perhaps TRBD1 (6 bases). The CDR3 length is 14 residues. Trimming took 6 bases from V and 1 from J, leaving 12 bases between them. Germline V gene data show CDR1 as LNHDA and CDR2 as SQIVND (reference sequence). CDR3 residues: CASRVRDNNYGYTF. In nucleotides, the CDR3 is TGTGCCAGTAGAGTCCGGGACAATAACTATGGCTACACCTTC.

The V gene is TRBV7-2, the J gene TRBJ1-5; D perhaps matches TRBD1 (5 bases). Germline CDR1 SGHTA, CDR2 FQGNSA. The CDR3 extends over 15 amino acids. Trimming took 2 bases from V and 4 from J, leaving 12 bases between them. CDR3 DNA sequence: TGTGCCAGCAGCTTAAGAGGGGCTGGTAATCAGCCCCAGCATTTT. Protein sequence: CASSLRGAGNQPQHF. The full variable domain, in which reference TRBV7-2 and TRBJ1-5 provide the parts outside the CDR3, is GAGVSQSPSNKVTEKGKDVELRCDPISGHTALYWYRQSLGQGLEFLIYFQGNSAPDKSGLPSDRFSAERTGGSVSTLTIQRTQQEDSAVYLCASSLRGAGNQPQHFGDGTRLSIL.